The entry below describes one T cell receptor beta chain. Antigen: not known. Tumor samples were obtained before definitive surgery or chemotherapy. These data come from a study of high-grade serous ovarian cancer treatment subgroups. CDR1 SNHLY and CDR2 FYNNEI come from the germline V gene. The CDR3 totals 13 residues. Trimming pared 6 bases from V and 5 bases from J, leaving 10 bases between. The study's findings and limits: TCR relatedness rose with neoantigen level and trended with mutation load. Only CDR3 was analyzed; CDR1 and CDR2 were not. Different patients shared almost no repertoire; same-patient tumors shared about 0.1 to 0.79.

Measured with immunoSEQ multiplex PCR; TCRdb has only the in-frame clones, and not every one. The top ten hold 2.9% of the sample, which has more than 9,500 clones, around 90% seen once. This clonotype was obtained from a human donor with high-grade serous ovarian cancer. Material: tumor tissue. This rearrangement joins TRBV2 to TRBJ1-4; D is ambiguous. The CDR3 is CASSNRRNEKLFF. The DNA of the CDR3 is TGTGCCAGCAGCAACCGACGGAATGAAAAACTGTTTTTT. Variable domain in full (rest from reference TRBV2 and TRBJ1-4): EPEVTQTPSHQVTQMGQEVILRCVPISNHLYFYWYRQILGQKVEFLVSFYNNEISEKSEIFDDQFSVERPDGSNFTLKIRSTKLEDSAMYFCASSNRRNEKLFFGSGTQLSVL.